This TCR beta chain was obtained from a study of T cells in Graves' hyperthyroidism and ophthalmopathy. The source material, RNA transcripts, was used to amplify TCR beta CDR3 regions. The study used the HTBI primer set for a first-round RT-PCR of the TCR CDR3. TCRdb fed the multiplex PCR reads into MiXCR, producing one record per CDR3 protein. Of a few hundred thousand distinct CDR3 sequences in the sample, 15% are singletons; the top ten hold 30%. Fresh peripheral blood, approximately 10 ml, was the source of the PBMCs. There are many counts of this clonotype. Germline loops: CDR1 SNHLY, CDR2 FYNNEI. The V end was cut by 10 bases, the J end by 3 bases, with 13 bases between. CDR3 length equals 12 residues.

The V and J genes are TRBV2 and TRBJ2-7, with D possibly matching TRBD2 (5 bases). The TCR sequence derives from a woman aged 50 to 60 with Graves' hyperthyroidism that later progressed to Graves' ophthalmopathy. Sequencing was carried out using blood. The DNA of the CDR3 is TGTGCCAACGGGGTCGTAGGCTACGAGCAGTACTTC. Residues: CANGVVGYEQYF.